The present entry profiles one T cell receptor (beta chain) with its context. Its antigen is still unknown. The source of the sample is a study of response to subunit inactivated influenza vaccine. Study results and caveats: The study's authors posited that every seasonal influenza vaccination enlists few new T cells.

TCRdb re-derived calls from the RT-PCR reads in MiXCR, one entry per CDR3 protein. The sample contains roughly 650,000 distinct CDR3 sequences, around 13% of which appear only once. This CDR3 spans 18 amino acids. The V segment lost 5 bases and the J segment 3 bases; nucleotides outside the gene matches: 18. Germline V lookup: CDR1 MDHEN, CDR2 SYDVKM. The chain couples TRBV28 to TRBJ1-2; 7 nucleotides match TRBD1. The sequence derives from a man between 50 and 59 years old who received an inactivated influenza vaccine. This specimen was PBMCs from blood, taken about 14 days before vaccination. CDR3 coding DNA: TGTGCCAGCAGTCCTAGCAGGGGGGCACGGTTCCAGTACTATGGCTACACCTTC. Residues: CASSPSRGARFQYYGYTF.